This TCR beta chain was retrieved from a study of T-cell memory formation after mild COVID-19. The overall study: The study found TCR clusters largely donor specific.

Germline V gene data show CDR1 as LGHDT and CDR2 as YNNKEL (reference sequence). The V and J ends lost 2 bases and 3 bases respectively, with 13 bases between them. This CDR3 spans 15 amino acids. The study's findings and limits: Pre-infection memory contained some responding clones, which suggested that cross-reactive memory had joined.

This clonotype was found once. What it recognizes is unknown. TCR alpha and TCR beta cDNA libraries carrying sample barcodes and UMIs came from 5'RACE with constant-segment primers. MiXCR was run by TCRdb on the 5' RACE reads, yielding one entry per CDR3 protein. The sample lists around 140,000 distinct CDR3 sequences, around 21% seen once, with approximately 2.3% in the top ten. The sample consisted of PBMCs or a T cell subset sorted from them (not recorded which). The rearrangement links TRBV3-1 to TRBJ1-1, with no clear D. This TCR was sampled from an adult woman who had mild COVID-19 (a few samples of this study predate the infection). Cell type and time point are not known. CDR3 coding DNA: TGTGCCAGCAGCCAAAACAGCAGGATGGACACTGAAGCTTTCTTT. Translation gives CASSQNSRMDTEAFF. The whole variable domain, filled in from reference TRBV3-1 and TRBJ1-1, reads DTAVSQTPKYLVTQMGNDKSIKCEQNLGHDTMYWYKQDSKKFLKIMFSYNNKELIINETVPNRFSPKSPDKAHLNLHINSLELGDSAVYFCASSQNSRMDTEAFFGQGTRLTVV.